Below are 6 T cell receptor beta chains sequenced from a single sample in a study of beta chain features in type 1 diabetes. General observations from the study: TCRB CDR3s from Type 1 diabetes patients were moderately but significantly shorter in all four CD4+ subsets.

Expressed TCRB transcripts got sequenced, as all isolated RNA was reverse transcribed. TCRdb's table, derived via immunoSEQ multiplex PCR, lists solely in-frame clones and lacks some. Among some 280,000 clones listed, roughly an eighth were seen once. Their recognized antigens are unknown. Sequencing used naive CD4+ T cells from blood. The origin of the receptors is a man under 40 with type 1 diabetes.

The chain is built from TRBV2 and TRBJ2-7; 10 bases agree with TRBD2. The CDR3 extends over 15 amino acids. The germline V gene has CDR1 SNHLY and CDR2 FYNNEI. V trimming: 10 bases; J trimming: 5 bases; junction bases outside the gene matches: 14. The CDR3 nucleotides read TGTGCCAACGCTAGGGCTAGCGGGAGTCATAACGAGCAGTACTTC. Translated: CANARASGSHNEQYF.

The CDR3 loop reads CASSFWEGTDEQYF. The CDR3, as DNA: TGTGCCAGCAGTTTCTGGGAGGGGACCGACGAGCAGTACTTC. V gene TRBV6-6 combines with J gene TRBJ2-7; 7 nucleotides agree with TRBD2. V shed 4 bases, J shed 5 bases, and the junction held 8 bases outside the gene matches. The V gene's germline CDR1 is MNHNY and CDR2 SVGAGI (reference sequence). The CDR3 contains 14 residues.

The CDR3 bases are TGTGCCAGCAGCACGTTTGGGACAGGGAATCAGCCCCAGCATTTT. This gives the protein CASSTFGTGNQPQHF. The chain recombines TRBV28 with TRBJ1-5; 9 bases map to TRBD1. The CDR3 loop spans 15 amino acids. V gave up 6 bases and J gave up 4 bases; unmatched junction bases: 7. CDR1 and CDR2 (germline): MDHEN, SYDVKM.

This clone was observed a few times. The J gene is TRBJ2-1, the V gene TRBV4-3, with unresolved D. CDR1 and CDR2 (germline): LGHNA, YSLEER. Trimming removed 2 bases at V and 6 bases at J, with 11 bases between. The CDR3 extends over 14 amino acids. The CDR3 bases are TGCGCCAGCAGCCAAAACTGGCGGATCAATGAGCAGTTCTTC. Amino acids: CASSQNWRINEQFF.

A note on this clone: Other DNA sequences in this sample translate to the same CDR3. The genes are TRBV5-1 and TRBJ2-5; D may be TRBD1 (6 bases). The CDR3 is 14 amino acids. Trimming shortened V by 0 bases and J by 4 bases, and 10 bases separated the two germline ends. The germline V gene encodes CDR1 SGHRS and CDR2 YFSETQ. CDR3 protein: CASSLVGGAETQYF. CDR3 in DNA: TGCGCCAGCAGCTTGGTTGGGGGCGCAGAGACCCAGTACTTC.

There are a few counts of this clone. The rearrangement joins TRBV4-1 to TRBJ2-1; no firm D call. V gave up 2 bases and J gave up 4 bases, with 12 bases separating them. The CDR3 length is 15 residues. Germline CDR1 is MGHRA and CDR2 is YSYEKL. The chain's CDR3 is CASSQQSTGYNEQFF. CDR3 coding DNA: TGCGCCAGCAGCCAACAATCGACGGGTTACAATGAGCAGTTCTTC.